This T cell receptor beta chain was captured by sequencing in a study of Ad26.COV2.S vaccination and SARS-CoV-2 variants. General study results and limits: It is possible that the TCR breadth and depth analyses underestimated the total T cell responses.

This CDR3 has 14 amino acids. Looked up from germline, CDR1 is MDHEN and CDR2 is SYDVKM. V was pared by 3 bases and J by 10 bases, with 5 bases of the junction left unmatched. The data were produced by immunoSEQ multiplex PCR, yet TCRdb's version contains in-frame clones alone and is incomplete. The sample has some 390,000 clones; approximately 89% are singletons. On this clone itself: Its antigen remains unknown.

Sample treatment: 15 to 20 received Ad26.COV2.S at low or high dose, single or two shots; roughly 5 received placebo; per-sample allocation not given. Collection of samples fell on day 63 after the first vaccine or placebo injection. Here the sequenced sample was peripheral blood, taken in a trial of Ad26.COV2.S vaccine versus placebo. This chain uses TRBV28 with TRBJ1-6; 8 bases are a match to TRBD1. The sequence was collected from a person between 18 and 60 years old who received the Ad26.COV2.S COVID-19 vaccine or a placebo. CDR3 sequence: CASSFVRGLSPLHF. In DNA, the CDR3 is TGTGCCAGCAGTTTTGTCAGGGGGCTGTCACCCCTCCACTTT.